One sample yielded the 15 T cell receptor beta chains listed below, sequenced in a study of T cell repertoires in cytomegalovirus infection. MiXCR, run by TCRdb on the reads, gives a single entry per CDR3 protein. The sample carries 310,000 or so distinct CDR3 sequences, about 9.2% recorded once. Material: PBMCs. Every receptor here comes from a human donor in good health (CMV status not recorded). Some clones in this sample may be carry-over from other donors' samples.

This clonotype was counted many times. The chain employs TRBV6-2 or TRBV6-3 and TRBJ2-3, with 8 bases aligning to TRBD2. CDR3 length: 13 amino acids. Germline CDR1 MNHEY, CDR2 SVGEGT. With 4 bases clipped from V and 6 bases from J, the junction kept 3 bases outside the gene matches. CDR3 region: CASSWIAGDTQYF. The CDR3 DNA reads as TGTGCCAGCAGTTGGATAGCGGGGGATACGCAGTATTTT.

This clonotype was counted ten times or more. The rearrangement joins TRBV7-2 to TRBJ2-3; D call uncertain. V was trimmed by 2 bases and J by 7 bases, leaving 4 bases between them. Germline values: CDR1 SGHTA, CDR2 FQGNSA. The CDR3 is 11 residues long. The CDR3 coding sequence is TGTGCCAGCAGCTTACTTTATACGCAGTATTTT. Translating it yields CASSLLYTQYF.

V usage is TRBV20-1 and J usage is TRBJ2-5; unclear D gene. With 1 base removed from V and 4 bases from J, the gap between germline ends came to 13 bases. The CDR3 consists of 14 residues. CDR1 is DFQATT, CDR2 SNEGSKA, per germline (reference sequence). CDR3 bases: TGCAGTGCTAGAGTGCTTCAAGGGCGAGAGACCCAGTACTTC. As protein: CSARVLQGRETQYF.

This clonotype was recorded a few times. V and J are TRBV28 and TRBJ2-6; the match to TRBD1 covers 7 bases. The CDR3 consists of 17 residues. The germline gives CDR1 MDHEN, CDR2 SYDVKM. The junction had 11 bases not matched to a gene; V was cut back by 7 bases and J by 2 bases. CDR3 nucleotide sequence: TGTGCCAGCAACCGATCGGACAGGTCTGCTGGGGCCAACGTCCTGACTTTC. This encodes CASNRSDRSAGANVLTF.

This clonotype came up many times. CDR3 in amino acids: CASSYGGQGHYEQYF. In DNA, the CDR3 is TGTGCCAGCAGTTACGGCGGACAGGGGCACTACGAGCAGTACTTC. The chain has TRBV6-2 or TRBV6-3 and TRBJ2-7; 9 bases map to TRBD1. CDR1 and CDR2 (germline): MNHEY, SVGEGT. With 2 bases clipped from V and 3 bases from J, the junction kept 5 bases outside the gene matches. This CDR3 contains 15 residues.

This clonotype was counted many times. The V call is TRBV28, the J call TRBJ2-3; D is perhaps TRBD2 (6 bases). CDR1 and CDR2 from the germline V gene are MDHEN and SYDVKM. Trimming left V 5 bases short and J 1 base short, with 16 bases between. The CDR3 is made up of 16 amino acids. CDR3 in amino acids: CASSPTGTFRTDTQYF. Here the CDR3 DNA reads TGTGCCAGCAGTCCGACCGGGACTTTTCGCACAGATACGCAGTATTTT.

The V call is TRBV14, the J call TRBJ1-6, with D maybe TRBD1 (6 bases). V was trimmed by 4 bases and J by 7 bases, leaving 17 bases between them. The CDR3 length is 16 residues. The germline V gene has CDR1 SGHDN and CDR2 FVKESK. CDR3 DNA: TGTGCCAGCAGCCCGACAGGAAGGGGAAGGAATTCACCCCTCCACTTT. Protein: CASSPTGRGRNSPLHF.

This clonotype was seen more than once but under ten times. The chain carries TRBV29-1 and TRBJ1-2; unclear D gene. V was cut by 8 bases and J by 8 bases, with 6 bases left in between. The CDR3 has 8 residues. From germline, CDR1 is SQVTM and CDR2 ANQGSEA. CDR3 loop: CSPSGYTF. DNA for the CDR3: TGCAGCCCCTCGGGCTACACCTTC.

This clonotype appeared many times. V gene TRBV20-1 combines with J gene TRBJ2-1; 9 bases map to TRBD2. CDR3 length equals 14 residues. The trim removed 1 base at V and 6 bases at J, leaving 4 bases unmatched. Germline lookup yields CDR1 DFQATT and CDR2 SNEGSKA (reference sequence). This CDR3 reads CSARGLAEGNEQFF. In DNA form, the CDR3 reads TGCAGTGCTAGAGGACTAGCGGAAGGCAATGAGCAGTTCTTC.

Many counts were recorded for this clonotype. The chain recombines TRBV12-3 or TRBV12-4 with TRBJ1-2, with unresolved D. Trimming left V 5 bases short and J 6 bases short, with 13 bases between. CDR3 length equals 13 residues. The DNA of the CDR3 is TGTGCCAGCAGTATGAGGACCCAGAATGGCTACACCTTC. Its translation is CASSMRTQNGYTF.

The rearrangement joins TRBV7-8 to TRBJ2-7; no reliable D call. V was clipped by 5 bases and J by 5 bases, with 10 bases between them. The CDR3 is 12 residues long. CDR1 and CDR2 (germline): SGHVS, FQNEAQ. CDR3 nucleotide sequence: TGTGCCAGCAGCCTAGAAGGGAACGAGCAGTACTTC. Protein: CASSLEGNEQYF.

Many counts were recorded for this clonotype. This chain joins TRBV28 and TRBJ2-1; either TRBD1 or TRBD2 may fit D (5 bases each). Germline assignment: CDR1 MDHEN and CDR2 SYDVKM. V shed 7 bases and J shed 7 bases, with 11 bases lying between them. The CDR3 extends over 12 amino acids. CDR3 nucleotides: TGTGCCAGCACCACCGAGGGGAATGAGCAGTTCTTC. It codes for CASTTEGNEQFF.

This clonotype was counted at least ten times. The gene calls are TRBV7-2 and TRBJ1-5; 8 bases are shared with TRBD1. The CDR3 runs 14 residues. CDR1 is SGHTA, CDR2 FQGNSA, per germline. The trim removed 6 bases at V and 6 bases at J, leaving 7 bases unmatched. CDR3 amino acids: CASRRTGQGQPQHF. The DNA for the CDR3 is TGTGCCAGCAGAAGGACAGGGCAAGGTCAGCCCCAGCATTTT.

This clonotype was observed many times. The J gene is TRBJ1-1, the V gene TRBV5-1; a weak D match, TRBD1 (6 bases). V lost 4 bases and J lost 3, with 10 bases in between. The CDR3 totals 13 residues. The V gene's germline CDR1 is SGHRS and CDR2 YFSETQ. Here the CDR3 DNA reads TGCGCCAGCAGCGTCGACAGGCACACTGAAGCTTTCTTT. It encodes CASSVDRHTEAFF.

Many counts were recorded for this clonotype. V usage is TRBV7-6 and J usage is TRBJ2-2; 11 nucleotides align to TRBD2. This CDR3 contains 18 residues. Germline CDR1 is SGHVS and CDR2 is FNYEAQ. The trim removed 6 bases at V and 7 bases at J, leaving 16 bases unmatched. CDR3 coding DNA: TGTGCCAGCAGTCTATCCCGCCCAACTAGCGGGGGCCGCGGGGAGCTGTTTTTT. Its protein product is CASSLSRPTSGGRGELFF.